This TCR beta chain derives from a study of read filtering for tumor transcriptome and immune sequencing. Study in general: Whole-transcriptome libraries were prepared after DNase treatment.

V lost 1 base and J lost 3, with 14 bases in between. CDR3 size: 16 residues. Looked up from germline, CDR1 is SGHDT and CDR2 is YYEEEE. From approximately 430 ng of RNA, a library with molecular barcoded alpha/delta and beta/gamma adaptors was made. TCRdb recomputed calls from the reads with MiXCR, one row per CDR3 protein. The data hold tens of thousands of distinct CDR3 sequences, with 20% observed a single time. The chain is built from TRBV5-6 and TRBJ1-3; unclear D gene. Specimen: a population of CD138-negative cells sorted from bone marrow. This TCR derives from a donor at least 40 years old with multiple myeloma. DNA of the CDR3: TGTGCCAGCAGCTTGAACCTACTTGGTGGTGGAAACACCATATATTTT. Protein product: CASSLNLLGGGNTIYF.